This entry describes one T cell receptor (beta chain). This clonotype was picked up many times. The specificity of this receptor is unknown. No base quality information exists; no much larger clone differs at one position. Sequencing took place on an Illumina HiSeq 2500. Quantitative 5'-RACE with molecular barcodes was the method used to prepare the TCR beta libraries. Concerning the study's data processing: A new computational method based on a probabilistic model of VDJ rearrangement was used to identify disease-linked TCR variants. TCRdb trimmed public reads at Q25 via fastp, called clones via MiXCR and kept in-frame beta chains. Every entry covers one CDR3 protein and lists the most common genes and DNA from its rows. TCRdb assigned the V and J calls; the authors' analysis was not used. The sample table contains about 320,000 distinct CDR3 sequences; only one count was recorded for more than 9% of them. 9.1% of the sample rests with the top ten.

CDR1 and CDR2 were assigned from the germline V gene as SGHRS and YFSETQ. V and J are trimmed by 4 bases and 4 bases, and the gene matches miss 16 bases of the junction. Including cysteine and phenylalanine, the CDR3 has 19 amino acids. Of the read, only the CDR3 DNA is kept; its 57 bases are in frame from base 1. This sample stems from a study of CD8 T cells in ankylosing spondylitis (dated by TCRdb to 2017 to 2019). With respect to the entire study: To find TCR variants linked to disease, the study profiled T cell receptor beta repertoires in ankylosing spondylitis patients and healthy donors. Samples of peripheral blood were taken, and for ankylosing spondylitis patients, synovial fluid was collected as well. The whole study cohort included 108 healthy donors and some 27 ankylosing spondylitis patients. Beyond this particular receptor, the publication reports: Significant enrichment of the disease-linked clones was reported in matched synovial fluid samples from ankylosing spondylitis patients. Some motif variants had previously been reported in the synovial fluid and blood of reactive arthritis patients, which suggests shared mechanisms of disease initiation. A TCR beta motif made up of several highly homologous amino acid variants appeared to be characteristic of blood from ankylosing spondylitis patients. The disease-linked clones had a CD8+ phenotype and were found at relatively low frequencies in peripheral blood.

This sequence uses TRBV5-1 and TRBJ2-3; 12 of the junction bases match TRBD1. Material: blood, either unsorted or a sorted T cell fraction (not recorded which). This TCR was recovered from a female donor with ankylosing spondylitis or in good health (not recorded which). The CDR3 loop reads CASSVDGLTGTGGADTQYF. The nucleotides are TGCGCCAGCAGCGTCGACGGCCTCACCGGGACAGGGGGCGCAGATACGCAGTATTTT.